This entry features one TCR beta chain sequence. This table comes from immunoSEQ multiplex PCR, and its TCRdb copy is limited to in-frame clones, with some not included. The sample carries under 50,000 clones, 88% recorded once. The sample originates from a study of CD4 T cells in relation to SARS-CoV-2 and coronaviruses. V lost 10 bases to trimming and J lost 3 bases; unmatched junction nucleotides: 4. CDR3 length equals 13 residues. Germline loops: CDR1 MNHEY, CDR2 SVGAGI. CD4 enrichment then naive enrichment separated naive from memory CD4+ cells. This clonotype was sampled from an adult with COVID-19. Sequencing used memory CD4+ T cells from PBMCs. The J gene is TRBJ2-3, the V gene TRBV6-5, with 10 bases lining up with TRBD1. CDR3 nucleotides: TGTGCCATCGGGACAGGGGATACAGATACGCAGTATTTT. Translated, it gives CAIGTGDTDTQYF.